This T cell receptor (beta chain) was identified during a study of T cell responses to AZD1222 COVID-19 vaccine. Overall study context: Pooled samples include second doses given at about 4 or 12 weeks. Study-wide results and caveats: Donor demographics were predominantly white British with a female majority; clonal diversity may be underestimated. Spike-specific TCR breadth and depth grew following two AZD1222 doses. None of the repertoires were sampled until the peak T cell response had passed.

A few counts support this clone. Its antigen is as yet unknown. The CDR3 contains 15 residues. V lost 2 bases and J lost 5, with 13 bases in between. Germline V gene data show CDR1 as SGHRS and CDR2 as YFSETQ. The method was immunoSEQ multiplex PCR; TCRdb's version includes in-frame clones alone and lacks a portion of them. The table lists 170,000 or so clones, more than 85% of them singletons. The clonotype was recovered from an adult in good health. Sequenced here: peripheral blood, sampled on day 0 of AZD1222 vaccination. The rearrangement uses TRBV5-1 and TRBJ2-2; D call uncertain. DNA for the CDR3: TGCGCCAGCAGCTTCTTGGACGGCACAACCGGGGAGCTGTTTTTT. Encoded protein: CASSFLDGTTGELFF.